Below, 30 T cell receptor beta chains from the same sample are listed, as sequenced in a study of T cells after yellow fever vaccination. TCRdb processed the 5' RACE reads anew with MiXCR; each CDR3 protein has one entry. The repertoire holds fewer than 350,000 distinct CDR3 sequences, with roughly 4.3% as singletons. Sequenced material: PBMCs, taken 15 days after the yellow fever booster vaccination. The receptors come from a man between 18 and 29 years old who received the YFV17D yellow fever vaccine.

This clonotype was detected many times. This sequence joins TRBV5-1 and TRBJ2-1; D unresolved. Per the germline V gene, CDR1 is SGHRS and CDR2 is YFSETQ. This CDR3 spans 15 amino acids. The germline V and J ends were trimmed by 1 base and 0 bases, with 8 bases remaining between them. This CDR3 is CASSLKEHSYNEQFF. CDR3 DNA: TGCGCCAGCAGCTTGAAGGAACACTCCTACAATGAGCAGTTCTTC.

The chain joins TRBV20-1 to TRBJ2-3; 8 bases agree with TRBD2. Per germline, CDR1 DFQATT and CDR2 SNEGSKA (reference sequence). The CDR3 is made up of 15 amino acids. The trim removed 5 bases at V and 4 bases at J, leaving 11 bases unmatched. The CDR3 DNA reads TGCAGTGCTCCGACCTTGACTAGCGACCCAGATACGCAGTATTTT. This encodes CSAPTLTSDPDTQYF.

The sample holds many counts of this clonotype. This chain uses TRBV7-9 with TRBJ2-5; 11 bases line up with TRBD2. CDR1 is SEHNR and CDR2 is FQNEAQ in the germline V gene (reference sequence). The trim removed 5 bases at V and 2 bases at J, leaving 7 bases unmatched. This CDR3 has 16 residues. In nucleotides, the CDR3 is TGTGCCAGCAGCCCCTCGGGACTAGCGGAACAAGAGACCCAGTACTTC. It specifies CASSPSGLAEQETQYF.

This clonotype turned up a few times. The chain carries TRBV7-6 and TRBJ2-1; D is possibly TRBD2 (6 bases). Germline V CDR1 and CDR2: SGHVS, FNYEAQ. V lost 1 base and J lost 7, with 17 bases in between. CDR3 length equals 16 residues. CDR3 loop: CASSLVEGIRGNEQFF. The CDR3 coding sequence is TGTGCCAGCAGCTTAGTGGAGGGTATCCGGGGAAATGAGCAGTTCTTC.

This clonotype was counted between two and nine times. This CDR3 reads CASRRASGGREQFF. Written as DNA, the CDR3 is TGTGCCAGCAGAAGAGCTAGCGGGGGGCGGGAGCAGTTCTTC. The gene calls are TRBV6-5 and TRBJ2-1; 11 bases line up with TRBD2. V dropped 6 bases and J dropped 10; count of bases not matched to a gene: 8. Looked up from germline, CDR1 is MNHEY and CDR2 is SVGAGI. This CDR3 has 14 residues.

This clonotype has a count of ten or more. The chain's CDR3 is CASSFGGDNNEQFF. The CDR3 nucleotides read TGTGCCAGCAGTTTTGGCGGGGATAACAATGAGCAGTTCTTC. The J gene is TRBJ2-1, the V gene TRBV12-3 or TRBV12-4; the D gene is possibly TRBD2 (6 bases). The CDR3 length is 14 residues. V was cut by 3 bases and J by 5 bases, with 11 bases left in between.

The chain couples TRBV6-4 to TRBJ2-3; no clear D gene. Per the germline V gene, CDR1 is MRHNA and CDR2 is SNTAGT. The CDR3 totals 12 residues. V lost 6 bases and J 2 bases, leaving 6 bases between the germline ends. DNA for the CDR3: TGTGCCAGCAGACCTCACACAGATACGCAGTATTTT. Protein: CASRPHTDTQYF.

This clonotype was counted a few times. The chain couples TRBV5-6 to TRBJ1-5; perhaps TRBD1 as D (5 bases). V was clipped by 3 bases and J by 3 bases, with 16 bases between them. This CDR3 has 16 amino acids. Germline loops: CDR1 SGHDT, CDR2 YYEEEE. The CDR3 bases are TGTGCCAGCAGCTCTCAGGGACGGGGCGTCAATCAGCCCCAGCATTTT. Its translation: CASSSQGRGVNQPQHF. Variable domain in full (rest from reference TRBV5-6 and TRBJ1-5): DAGVTQSPTHLIKTRGQQVTLRCSPKSGHDTVSWYQQALGQGPQFIFQYYEEEERQRGNFPDRFSGHQFPNYSSELNVNALLLGDSALYLCASSSQGRGVNQPQHFGDGTRLSIL.

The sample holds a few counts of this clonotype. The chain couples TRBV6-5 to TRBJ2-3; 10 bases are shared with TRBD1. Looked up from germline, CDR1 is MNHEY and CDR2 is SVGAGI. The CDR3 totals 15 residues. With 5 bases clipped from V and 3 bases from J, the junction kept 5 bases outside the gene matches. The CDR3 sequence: CASSIPGQGTDTQYF. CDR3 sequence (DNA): TGTGCCAGCAGTATCCCGGGACAGGGGACAGATACGCAGTATTTT.

The CDR3 here is CATSDSEGTGLAGKTQYF. In nucleotides, the CDR3 is TGTGCCACCAGTGACTCAGAAGGGACAGGTCTGGCGGGAAAGACCCAGTACTTC. The chain has TRBV24-1 and TRBJ2-5, with 8 bases aligning to TRBD1. This CDR3 region has 18 residues. In germline, CDR1 is KGHDR, CDR2 SFDVKD. J lost 6 bases, V lost 4 bases, and 18 bases had no gene match.

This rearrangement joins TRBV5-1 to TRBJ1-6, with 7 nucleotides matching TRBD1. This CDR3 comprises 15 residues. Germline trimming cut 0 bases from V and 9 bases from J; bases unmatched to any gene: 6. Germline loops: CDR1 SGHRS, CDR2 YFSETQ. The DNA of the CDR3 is TGCGCCAGCAGCTTGGAGTCAGGGGGGAGTTCACCCCTCCACTTT. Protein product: CASSLESGGSSPLHF.

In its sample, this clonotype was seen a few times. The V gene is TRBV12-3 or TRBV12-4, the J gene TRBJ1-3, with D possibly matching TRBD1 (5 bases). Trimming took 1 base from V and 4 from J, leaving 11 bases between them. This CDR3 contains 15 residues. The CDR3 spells CASSLGFDSGNTIYF. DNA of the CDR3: TGTGCCAGCAGTTTAGGATTCGACAGCGGAAACACCATATATTTT.

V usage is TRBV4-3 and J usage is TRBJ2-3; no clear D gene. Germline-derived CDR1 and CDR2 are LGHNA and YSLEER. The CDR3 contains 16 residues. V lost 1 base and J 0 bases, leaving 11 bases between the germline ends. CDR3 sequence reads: CASSQGAVTSTDTQYF. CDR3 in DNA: TGCGCCAGCAGCCAAGGGGCAGTTACTAGCACAGATACGCAGTATTTT.

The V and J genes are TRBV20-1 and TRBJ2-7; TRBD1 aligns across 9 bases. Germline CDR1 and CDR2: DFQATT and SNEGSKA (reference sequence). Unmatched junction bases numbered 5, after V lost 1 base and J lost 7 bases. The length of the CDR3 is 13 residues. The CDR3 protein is CSARGTGVGEQYF. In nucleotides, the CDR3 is TGCAGTGCTAGAGGGACAGGGGTCGGGGAGCAGTACTTC.

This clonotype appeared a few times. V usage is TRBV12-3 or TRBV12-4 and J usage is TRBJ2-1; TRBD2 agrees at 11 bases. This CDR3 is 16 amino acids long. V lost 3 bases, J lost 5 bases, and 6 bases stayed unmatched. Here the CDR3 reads CASSLGTSGGNNEQFF. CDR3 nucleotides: TGTGCCAGCAGTTTGGGAACTAGCGGGGGAAACAATGAGCAGTTCTTC.

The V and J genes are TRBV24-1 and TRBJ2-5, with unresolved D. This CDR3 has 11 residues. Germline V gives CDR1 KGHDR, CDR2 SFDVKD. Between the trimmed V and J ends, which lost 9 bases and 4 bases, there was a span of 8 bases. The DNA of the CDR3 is TGTGCCACCGCCTCGGGAGAGACCCAGTACTTC. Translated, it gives CATASGETQYF.

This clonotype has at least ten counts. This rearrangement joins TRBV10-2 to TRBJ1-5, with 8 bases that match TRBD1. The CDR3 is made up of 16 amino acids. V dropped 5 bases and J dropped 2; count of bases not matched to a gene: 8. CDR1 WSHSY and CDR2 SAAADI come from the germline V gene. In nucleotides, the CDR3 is TGCGCCAGCAGTCCGTTATCGACAGGGGGCAATCAGCCCCAGCATTTT. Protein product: CASSPLSTGGNQPQHF.

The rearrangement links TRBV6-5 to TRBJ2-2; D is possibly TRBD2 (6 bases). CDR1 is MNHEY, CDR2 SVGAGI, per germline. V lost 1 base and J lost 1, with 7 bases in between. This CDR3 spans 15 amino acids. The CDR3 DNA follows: TGTGCCAGCAGTTACTACGGGGGGAACACCGGGGAGCTGTTTTTT. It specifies CASSYYGGNTGELFF.

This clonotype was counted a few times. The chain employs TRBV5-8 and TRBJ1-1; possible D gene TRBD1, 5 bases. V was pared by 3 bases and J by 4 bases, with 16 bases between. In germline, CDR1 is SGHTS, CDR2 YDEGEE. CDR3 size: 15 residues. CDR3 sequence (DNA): TGTGCCAGCAGCTCTTGGGGAGGACATTCCACTGAAGCTTTCTTT. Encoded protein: CASSSWGGHSTEAFF.

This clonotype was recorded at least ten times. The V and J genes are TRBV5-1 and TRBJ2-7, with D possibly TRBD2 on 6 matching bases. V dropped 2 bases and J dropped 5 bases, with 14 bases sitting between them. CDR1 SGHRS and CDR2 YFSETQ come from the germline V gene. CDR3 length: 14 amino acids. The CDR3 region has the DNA TGCGCCAGCAGCTTCGGAGGAGGGGCGAACGAGCAGTACTTC. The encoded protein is CASSFGGGANEQYF.

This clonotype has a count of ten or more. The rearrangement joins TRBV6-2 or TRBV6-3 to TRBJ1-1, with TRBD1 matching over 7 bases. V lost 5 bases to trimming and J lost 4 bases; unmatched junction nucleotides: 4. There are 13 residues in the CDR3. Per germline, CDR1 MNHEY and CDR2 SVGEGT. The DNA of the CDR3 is TGTGCCAGCAGTGAGAGGACAGGCACTGAAGCTTTCTTT. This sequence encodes CASSERTGTEAFF.

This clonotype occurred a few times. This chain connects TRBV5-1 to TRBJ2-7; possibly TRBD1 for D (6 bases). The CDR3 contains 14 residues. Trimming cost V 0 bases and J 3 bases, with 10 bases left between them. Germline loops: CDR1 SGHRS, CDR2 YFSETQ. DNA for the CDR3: TGCGCCAGCAGCTTGGTGACAGGCATCTACGAGCAGTACTTC. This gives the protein CASSLVTGIYEQYF.

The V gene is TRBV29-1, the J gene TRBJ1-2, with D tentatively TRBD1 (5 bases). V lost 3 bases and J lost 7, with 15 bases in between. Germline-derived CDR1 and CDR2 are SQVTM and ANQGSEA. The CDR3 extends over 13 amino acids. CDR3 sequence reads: CSVEGDFYGGYTF. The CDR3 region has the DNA TGCAGCGTTGAGGGGGACTTCTACGGTGGCTACACCTTC.

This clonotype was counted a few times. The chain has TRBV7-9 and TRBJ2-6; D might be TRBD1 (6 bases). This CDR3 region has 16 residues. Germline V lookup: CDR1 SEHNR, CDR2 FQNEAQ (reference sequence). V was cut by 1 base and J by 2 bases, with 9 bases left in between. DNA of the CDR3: TGTGCCAGCAGCTTAGACAGGGTGGCTGGGGCCAACGTCCTGACTTTC. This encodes CASSLDRVAGANVLTF.

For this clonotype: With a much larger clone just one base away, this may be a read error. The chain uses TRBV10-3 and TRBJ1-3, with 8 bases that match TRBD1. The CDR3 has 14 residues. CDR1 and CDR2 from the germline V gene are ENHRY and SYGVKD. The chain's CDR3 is CAMRQGNSGNTICF. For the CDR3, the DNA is TGTGCCATGAGACAGGGGAACTCTGGAAACACCATATGTTTT.

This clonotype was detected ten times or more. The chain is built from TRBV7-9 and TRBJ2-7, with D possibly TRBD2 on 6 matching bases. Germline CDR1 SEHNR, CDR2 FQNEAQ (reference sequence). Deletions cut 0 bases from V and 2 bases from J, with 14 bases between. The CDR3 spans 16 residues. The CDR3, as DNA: TGTGCCAGCAGCTTAGCGCAGGGACTGGGGACCTACGAGCAGTACTTC. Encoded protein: CASSLAQGLGTYEQYF. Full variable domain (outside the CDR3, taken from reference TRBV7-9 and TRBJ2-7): DTGVSQNPRHKITKRGQNVTFRCDPISEHNRLYWYRQTLGQGPEFLTYFQNEAQLEKSRLLSDRFSAERPKGSFSTLEIQRTEQGDSAMYLCASSLAQGLGTYEQYFGPGTRLTVT.

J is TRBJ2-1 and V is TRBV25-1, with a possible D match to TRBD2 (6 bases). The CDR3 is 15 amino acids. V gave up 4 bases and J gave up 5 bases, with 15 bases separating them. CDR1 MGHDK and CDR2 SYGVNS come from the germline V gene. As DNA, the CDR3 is TGTGCCAGCAGTGTTGCGGGGACGGAGCACAATGAGCAGTTCTTC. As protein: CASSVAGTEHNEQFF.

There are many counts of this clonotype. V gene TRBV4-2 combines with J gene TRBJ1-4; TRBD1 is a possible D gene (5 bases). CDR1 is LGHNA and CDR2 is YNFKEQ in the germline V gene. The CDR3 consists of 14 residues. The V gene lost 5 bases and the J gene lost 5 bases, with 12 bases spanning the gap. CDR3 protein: CASSTEGQNEKLFF. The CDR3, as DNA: TGTGCCAGCAGCACCGAGGGGCAGAATGAAAAACTGTTTTTT.

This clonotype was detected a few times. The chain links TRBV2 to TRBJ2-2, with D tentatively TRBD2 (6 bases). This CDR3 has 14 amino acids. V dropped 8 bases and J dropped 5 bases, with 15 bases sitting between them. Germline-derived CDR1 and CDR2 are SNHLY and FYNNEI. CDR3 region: CASDPGGSTGELFF. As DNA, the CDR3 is TGTGCCAGCGATCCAGGAGGGTCGACCGGGGAGCTGTTTTTT.

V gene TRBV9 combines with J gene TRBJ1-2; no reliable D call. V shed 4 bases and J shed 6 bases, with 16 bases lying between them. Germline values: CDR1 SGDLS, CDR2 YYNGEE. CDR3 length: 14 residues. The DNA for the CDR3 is TGTGCCAGCAGCCCCGCCGGGGATAGTGATGGCTACACCTTC. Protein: CASSPAGDSDGYTF. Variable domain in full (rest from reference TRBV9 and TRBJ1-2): DSGVTQTPKHLITATGQRVTLRCSPRSGDLSVYWYQQSLDQGLQFLIQYYNGEERAKGNILERFSAQQFPDLHSELNLSSLELGDSALYFCASSPAGDSDGYTFGSGTRLTVV.